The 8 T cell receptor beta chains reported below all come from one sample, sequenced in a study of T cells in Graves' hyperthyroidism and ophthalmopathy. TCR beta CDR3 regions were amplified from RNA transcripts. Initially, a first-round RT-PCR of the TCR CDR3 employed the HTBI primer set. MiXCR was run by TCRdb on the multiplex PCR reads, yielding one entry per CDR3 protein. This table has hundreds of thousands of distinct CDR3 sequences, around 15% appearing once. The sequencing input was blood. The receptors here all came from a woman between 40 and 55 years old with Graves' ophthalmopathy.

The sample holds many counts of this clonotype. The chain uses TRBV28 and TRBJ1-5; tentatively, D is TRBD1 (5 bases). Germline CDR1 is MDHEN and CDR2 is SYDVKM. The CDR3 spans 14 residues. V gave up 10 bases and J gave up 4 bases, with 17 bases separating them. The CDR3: CATQRGRGNQPQHF. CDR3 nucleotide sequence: TGTGCCACCCAGAGGGGTAGAGGGAATCAGCCCCAGCATTTT.

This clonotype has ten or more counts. CDR3 coding DNA: TGTGCCAGCAGCTTAAGTTTGCGATTTTTGGTAGCGGGGGACTACGAGCAGTACTTC. It is translated as CASSLSLRFLVAGDYEQYF. The chain joins TRBV7-3 to TRBJ2-7, with 9 positions matching TRBD2. The CDR3 length is 19 residues. J gave up 3 bases and V 1 base, and 16 bases lay outside the gene matches. Germline CDR1 SGHTA, CDR2 FQGTGA.

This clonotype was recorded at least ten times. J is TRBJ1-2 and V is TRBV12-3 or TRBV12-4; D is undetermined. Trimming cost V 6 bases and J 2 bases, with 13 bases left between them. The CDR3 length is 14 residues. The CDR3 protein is CASSQSTINYGYTF. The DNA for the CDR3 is TGTGCCAGCAGCCAATCGACAATCAACTATGGCTACACCTTC.

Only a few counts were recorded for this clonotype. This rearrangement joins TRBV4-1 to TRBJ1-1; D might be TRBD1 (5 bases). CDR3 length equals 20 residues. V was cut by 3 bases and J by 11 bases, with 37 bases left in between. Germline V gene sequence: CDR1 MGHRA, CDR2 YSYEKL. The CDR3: CASSHAIGEGLRGTGSKAFF. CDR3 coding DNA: TGCGCCAGCAGCCACGCCATAGGGGAGGGGCTGAGAGGAACTGGTTCTAAGGCTTTCTTT.

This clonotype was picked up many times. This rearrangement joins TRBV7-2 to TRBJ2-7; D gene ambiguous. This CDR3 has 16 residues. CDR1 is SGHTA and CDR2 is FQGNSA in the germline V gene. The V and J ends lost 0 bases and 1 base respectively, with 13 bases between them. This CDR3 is CASSLAIHHPSYEQYF. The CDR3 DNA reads TGTGCCAGCAGCTTAGCTATACATCACCCATCCTACGAGCAGTACTTC.

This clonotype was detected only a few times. CDR3 amino acids: CASSPTGTANTGELFF. The CDR3 bases are TGTGCCAGCAGCCCGACCGGGACAGCCAACACCGGGGAGCTGTTTTTT. The chain carries TRBV2 and TRBJ2-2; TRBD1 matches at 7 bases. The V gene's germline CDR1 is SNHLY and CDR2 FYNNEI. CDR3 size: 16 residues. Trimming cost V 6 bases and J 2 bases; bases outside gene matches: 9.

The CDR3: CASSRGDRGPRSEQFF. As DNA, the CDR3 is TGTGCCAGCAGCCGGGGGGACAGGGGGCCGCGTTCTGAGCAGTTCTTC. The gene calls are TRBV4-2 and TRBJ2-1, with 12 bases fitting TRBD1. V gave up 4 bases and J gave up 9 bases; unmatched junction bases: 10. The length of the CDR3 is 16 residues. The germline gives CDR1 LGHNA, CDR2 YNFKEQ.

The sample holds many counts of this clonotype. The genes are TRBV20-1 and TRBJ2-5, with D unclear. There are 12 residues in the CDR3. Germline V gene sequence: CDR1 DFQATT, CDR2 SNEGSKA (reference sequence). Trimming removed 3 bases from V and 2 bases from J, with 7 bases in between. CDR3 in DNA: TGCAGTGCTAGCGCGGAACAAGAGACCCAGTACTTC. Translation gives CSASAEQETQYF.